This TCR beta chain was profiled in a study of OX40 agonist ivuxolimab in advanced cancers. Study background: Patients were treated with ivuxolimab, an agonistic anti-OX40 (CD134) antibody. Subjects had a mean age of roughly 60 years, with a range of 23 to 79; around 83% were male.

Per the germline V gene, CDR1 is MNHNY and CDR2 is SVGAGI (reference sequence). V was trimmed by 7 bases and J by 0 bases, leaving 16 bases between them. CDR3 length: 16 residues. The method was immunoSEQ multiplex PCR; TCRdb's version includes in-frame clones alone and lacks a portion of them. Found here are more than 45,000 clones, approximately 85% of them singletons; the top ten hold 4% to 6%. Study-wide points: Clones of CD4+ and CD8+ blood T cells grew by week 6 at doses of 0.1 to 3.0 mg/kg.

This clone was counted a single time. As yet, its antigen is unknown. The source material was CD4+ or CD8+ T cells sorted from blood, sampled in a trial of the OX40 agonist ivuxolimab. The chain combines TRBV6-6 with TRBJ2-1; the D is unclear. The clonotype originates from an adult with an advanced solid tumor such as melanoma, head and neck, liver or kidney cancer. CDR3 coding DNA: TGTGCCAGCATCCGAGCCGCCCGAAGCTCCTACAATGAGCAGTTCTTC. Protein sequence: CASIRAARSSYNEQFF.